This T cell receptor (beta chain) was retrieved from a study of T cells after yellow fever vaccination. TCRdb recomputed calls from the 5' RACE reads with MiXCR, one row per CDR3 protein. The profile shows hundreds of thousands of distinct CDR3 sequences, 21% of them singletons. The germline V and J ends were trimmed by 0 bases and 8 bases, with 5 bases remaining between them. CDR1 is KGHSH and CDR2 is LQKENI in the germline V gene. The CDR3 covers 12 residues. This clonotype was observed at least ten times. V is TRBV18 and J is TRBJ2-1; D not certain. Source: PBMCs, taken about 21 days after the first yellow fever vaccination. This clonotype originated in a man aged 18-30 years who received the YFV17D yellow fever vaccine. DNA of the CDR3: TGTGCCAGCTCACCACCCAGCCATGAGCAGTTCTTC. Translating it yields CASSPPSHEQFF.